One and the same sample provided the 11 T cell receptor beta chains below, sequenced in a study of CD8 T cells in ankylosing spondylitis. TCRdb itself ran the 5' RACE reads through MiXCR, one entry per CDR3 protein. The table records a few hundred thousand distinct CDR3 sequences, more than 15% of them present only once. Source material: blood, either unsorted or a sorted T cell fraction (not recorded which). Every receptor here comes from a male donor with ankylosing spondylitis or in good health (not recorded which).

This clonotype was seen ten or more times. The J gene is TRBJ2-7, the V gene TRBV5-5; D not resolved. Germline V gene sequence: CDR1 SGHKS, CDR2 YYEKEE (reference sequence). The CDR3 loop spans 14 amino acids. V was cut by 0 bases and J by 2 bases, with 9 bases left in between. CDR3 bases: TGTGCCAGCAGCTTGGACACGTCAGCCTACGAGCAGTACTTC. Its protein is CASSLDTSAYEQYF. Complete variable domain (other parts from reference TRBV5-5 and TRBJ2-7): DAGVTQSPTHLIKTRGQQVTLRCSPISGHKSVSWYQQVLGQGPQFIFQYYEKEERGRGNFPDRFSARQFPNYSSELNVNALLLGDSALYLCASSLDTSAYEQYFGPGTRLTVT.

This clonotype was picked up a small number of times. This chain connects TRBV12-3 or TRBV12-4 to TRBJ1-6; D is undetermined. This CDR3 region has 14 residues. V gave up 0 bases and J gave up 5 bases, with 5 bases separating them. In DNA, the CDR3 is TGTGCCAGCAGTTTAGCGCCCGATAATTCACCCCTCCACTTT. Protein sequence: CASSLAPDNSPLHF.

This rearrangement joins TRBV7-2 to TRBJ2-1; tentatively, D is TRBD2 (6 bases). The V and J ends lost 3 bases and 0 bases respectively, with 21 bases between them. Germline CDR1 SGHTA, CDR2 FQGNSA. The CDR3 is 19 amino acids. DNA of the CDR3: TGTGCCAGCAGCTTTAGTCCCTATGCTCGGGGGAGCTCCTACAATGAGCAGTTCTTC. It translates to CASSFSPYARGSSYNEQFF.

Of note for this clonotype: This may arise from a read error, as a much more abundant clone is one base away. The J gene is TRBJ2-1, the V gene TRBV12-3 or TRBV12-4; 9 bases match TRBD2. This CDR3 has 14 amino acids. Unmatched junction bases numbered 7, after V lost 4 bases and J lost 9 bases. The CDR3 DNA reads TGTGCCAGCAGTTCCGGGACTAGCATAACTGAGCAGTTCTTC. This sequence encodes CASSSGTSITEQFF.

The V and J genes are TRBV3-1 and TRBJ2-5; TRBD2 matches 9 bases. Trimming cost V 0 bases and J 2 bases; bases outside gene matches: 4. The CDR3 consists of 16 residues. The germline CDR1 and CDR2 sequences are LGHDT and YNNKEL (reference sequence). CDR3 loop: CASSQDSGSSQETQYF. The CDR3 DNA sequence: TGTGCCAGCAGCCAAGATAGCGGGAGCTCGCAAGAGACCCAGTACTTC.

This clonotype was seen ten or more times. CDR3 bases: TGTGCCAGCAGCAACAGACAGGTAGTTGATGGCTACACCTTC. Amino acids: CASSNRQVVDGYTF. The gene calls are TRBV21-1 and TRBJ1-2; no check of the table's D call, TRBD1, against the DNA was made. TRBV21-1 is deemed a pseudogene. This CDR3 spans 14 amino acids.

The chain combines TRBV7-9 with TRBJ2-2; 7 bases align to TRBD2. The CDR3 length is 15 residues. Germline V gives CDR1 SEHNR, CDR2 FQNEAQ (reference sequence). V was clipped by 5 bases and J by 0 bases; unmatched bases: 3. CDR3 DNA: TGTGCCAGCAGCACTAGCGATTCGAACACCGGGGAGCTGTTTTTT. Translation gives CASSTSDSNTGELFF.

For the CDR3, the DNA is TGTGCCAGCAGCGGGGTAGACTACGAGCAGTACTTC. Translation: CASSGVDYEQYF. The J gene is TRBJ2-7, the V gene TRBV7-9; no reliable D call. The ends were cut back, 5 bases at V and 3 bases at J, with 8 bases in the middle. This CDR3 contains 12 residues. Germline-derived CDR1 and CDR2 are SEHNR and FQNEAQ (reference sequence).

This clonotype has a handful of counts. The chain links TRBV12-3 or TRBV12-4 to TRBJ1-5, with TRBD1 matching over 7 bases. This CDR3 is built from 12 residues. V was pared by 8 bases and J by 2 bases, with 0 bases of the junction left unmatched. CDR3 in DNA: TGTGCCAGCCAGGGGGGCAATCAGCCCCAGCATTTT. It codes for CASQGGNQPQHF.

The V and J genes are TRBV5-6 and TRBJ2-7, with TRBD2 matching 8 bases. Germline loops: CDR1 SGHDT, CDR2 YYEEEE. The CDR3 has 14 amino acids. V gave up 0 bases and J gave up 6 bases; unmatched junction bases: 5. The CDR3 DNA is TGTGCCAGCAGCTTGGACCCGGGGGGGGTCGAGCAGTACTTC. It codes for CASSLDPGGVEQYF.

The sample holds many counts of this clonotype. The rearrangement uses TRBV6-5 and TRBJ2-1; weak D call: TRBD2 (6 bases). Trimming took 2 bases from V and 5 from J, leaving 19 bases between them. Looked up from germline, CDR1 is MNHEY and CDR2 is SVGAGI. The CDR3 has 17 amino acids. For the CDR3, the DNA is TGTGCCAGCAGTTACGACCGGGTGGCGCGGGACCACAATGAGCAGTTCTTC. Protein product: CASSYDRVARDHNEQFF.